The 13 T cell receptor beta chains below all came from one sample that was sequenced in a study of T cells expressing NK-cell markers. From the 5' RACE reads, TCRdb lists one entry per CDR3 protein and no DNA. This listing includes about 440,000 distinct CDR3 sequences. The material sequenced was blood T cells: a sorted CD56 or NKG2C T cell subset, CD4+ or CD8+ T cells, or bulk PBMC T cells (not recorded which). Receptors were obtained from a woman aged 18 to 75 in good health.

This chain uses TRBV5-4 with TRBJ1-1; TCRdb proposes TRBD1, but this gene call is untestable without DNA. This CDR3 is built from 16 residues. Germline CDR1 is SGHNT and CDR2 is YYREEE (reference sequence). CDR3 sequence reads: CASSSGTGGGDTEAFF.

This chain uses TRBV4-2 with TRBJ2-1; TCRdb's D call, TRBD2, is unchecked because there is no DNA. The CDR3 has 16 residues. The germline gives CDR1 LGHNA, CDR2 YNFKEQ. The CDR3 sequence is CASSQGPGLPGNEQFF.

V is TRBV4-3 and J is TRBJ2-1; without DNA, the TCRdb call of TRBD2 cannot be checked. The CDR3 covers 15 residues. CDR1 is LGHNA, CDR2 YSLEER, per germline. CDR3 sequence: CASSPGASGGYEQFF.

The gene calls are TRBV7-2 and TRBJ2-7; the TRBD1 assignment by TCRdb is unverifiable without DNA. The CDR3 contains 15 residues. Germline V gene data show CDR1 as SGHTA and CDR2 as FQGNSA. This CDR3 is CASSLAPQGAYEQYF.

This chain joins TRBV12-3 or TRBV12-4 and TRBJ2-5; TCRdb proposes TRBD1, but this gene call is untestable without DNA. The CDR3 is 17 residues long. CDR3 sequence reads: CASKFAPFGWPRETQYF.

This chain uses TRBV20-1 with TRBJ1-3. The V gene's germline CDR1 is DFQATT and CDR2 SNEGSKA (reference sequence). The CDR3 is made up of 15 amino acids. CDR3 amino acids: CSARRQVPSGNTIYF.

This sequence joins TRBV20-1 and TRBJ2-1; TCRdb picks TRBD2, but there is no DNA to check that call. The germline gives CDR1 DFQATT, CDR2 SNEGSKA (reference sequence). The CDR3 runs to 12 residues. The CDR3 spells CSARGQGREQFF.

The chain links TRBV20-1 to TRBJ2-3; the D call of TRBD2 rests on TCRdb alone, since no DNA is present to check it. Germline assignment: CDR1 DFQATT and CDR2 SNEGSKA (reference sequence). The CDR3 has 14 residues. The CDR3 is CSASLAGATDTQYF.

The gene calls are TRBV12-3 or TRBV12-4 and TRBJ2-1. This CDR3 is built from 12 residues. CDR3 amino acids: CASSGPDNEQFF.

The V and J genes are TRBV7-9 and TRBJ1-2. Germline V gene data show CDR1 as SEHNR and CDR2 as FQNEAQ (reference sequence). The CDR3 is 15 residues long. This chain's CDR3 is CASSLRGPPLYGYTF.

The chain uses TRBV19 and TRBJ2-1. There are 14 residues in the CDR3. The germline V gene has CDR1 LNHDA and CDR2 SQIVND (reference sequence). The CDR3 sequence: CASSYKSSYNEQFF.

The chain joins TRBV9 to TRBJ1-1. CDR1 and CDR2 from the germline V gene are SGDLS and YYNGEE. This CDR3 region has 15 residues. The CDR3 protein is CASSLTSEERSEAFF. Full variable domain (missing parts from reference TRBV9 and TRBJ1-1): DSGVTQTPKHLITATGQRVTLRCSPRSGDLSVYWYQQSLDQGLQFLIQYYNGEERAKGNILERFSAQQFPDLHSELNLSSLELGDSALYFCASSLTSEERSEAFFGQGTRLTVV.

The chain has TRBV5-1 and TRBJ2-1. CDR3 length: 15 residues. CDR1 SGHRS and CDR2 YFSETQ come from the germline V gene. The CDR3 spells CASSPQRERPNEQFF.